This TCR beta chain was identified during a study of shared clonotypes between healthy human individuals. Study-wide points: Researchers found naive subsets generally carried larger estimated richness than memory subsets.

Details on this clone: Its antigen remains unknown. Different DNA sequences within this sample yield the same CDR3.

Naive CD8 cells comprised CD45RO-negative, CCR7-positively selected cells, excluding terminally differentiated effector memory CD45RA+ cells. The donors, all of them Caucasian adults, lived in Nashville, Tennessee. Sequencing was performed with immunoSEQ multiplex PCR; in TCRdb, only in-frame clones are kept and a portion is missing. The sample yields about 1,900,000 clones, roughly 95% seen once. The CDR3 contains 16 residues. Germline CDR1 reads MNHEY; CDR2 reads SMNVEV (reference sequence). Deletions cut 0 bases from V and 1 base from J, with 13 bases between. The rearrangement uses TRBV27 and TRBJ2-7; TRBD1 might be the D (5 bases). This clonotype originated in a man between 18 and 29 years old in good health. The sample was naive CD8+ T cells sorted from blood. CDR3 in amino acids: CASSLSQGTLSYEQYF. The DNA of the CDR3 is TGTGCCAGCAGTTTATCGCAGGGTACCTTATCCTACGAGCAGTACTTC.